What follows is one TCR beta chain and its context. This clonotype was observed many times. Its antigen has not been determined. The record has no base qualities; no much larger clone is one base away. From cysteine to phenylalanine, the CDR3 is 12 amino acids long. Just CDR3 DNA is preserved here, 36 bases in frame from base 1. CDR1 and CDR2, per the germline V gene (reference sequence), are DFQATT and SNEGSKA. V sheds 4 bases and J sheds 3 bases, leaving 10 bases between their ends. The data were taken from a study of CD8 T cells in ankylosing spondylitis (TCRdb year 2017). About the full investigation: To find TCR variants linked to disease, the study profiled T cell receptor beta repertoires in ankylosing spondylitis patients and healthy donors. In total, the full study cohort was made up of roughly 100 healthy donors and 25 or so ankylosing spondylitis patients. Peripheral blood was sampled, and synovial fluid was also collected from ankylosing spondylitis patients. Study-wide findings and limitations: The disease-linked clones were reported as significantly enriched in matched synovial fluid samples from ankylosing spondylitis patients. Some of the motif variants had been reported before in the synovial fluid and blood of reactive arthritis patients, a finding that suggests common disease-initiation mechanisms. Blood from ankylosing spondylitis patients appeared to be characterized by a TCR beta motif composed of about eight highly homologous amino acid variants. A CD8+ phenotype was shown by the disease-linked clones, which were found at relatively low frequencies in peripheral blood.

Sequencing was carried out with an Illumina HiSeq 2500. Quantitative 5'-RACE with molecular barcodes was used to prepare TCR beta libraries. The source study handled its data this way. Disease-linked TCR variants were identified with a new computational method built on a probabilistic model of VDJ rearrangement. TCRdb trimmed public reads at Q25 via fastp, called clones via MiXCR and kept in-frame beta chains. Identical CDR3 protein sequences are pooled into one entry, listed with their most common genes and DNA. TCRdb's processing, not the authors', yielded these V and J calls. This sample has a few hundred thousand distinct CDR3 sequences in its table, and over 9.5% of those were observed once. The ten biggest clones cover less than 25% of the sample.

This receptor chain uses TRBV20-1 and TRBJ2-7, with the identity of the D gene unclear. Sequencing was carried out using blood, either unsorted or a sorted T cell fraction (not recorded which). This sequence originates from a male donor with ankylosing spondylitis or in good health (not recorded which). The CDR3 region: CSATETLYEQYF. The DNA reads as follows: TGCAGTGCTACGGAGACACTCTACGAGCAGTACTTC.